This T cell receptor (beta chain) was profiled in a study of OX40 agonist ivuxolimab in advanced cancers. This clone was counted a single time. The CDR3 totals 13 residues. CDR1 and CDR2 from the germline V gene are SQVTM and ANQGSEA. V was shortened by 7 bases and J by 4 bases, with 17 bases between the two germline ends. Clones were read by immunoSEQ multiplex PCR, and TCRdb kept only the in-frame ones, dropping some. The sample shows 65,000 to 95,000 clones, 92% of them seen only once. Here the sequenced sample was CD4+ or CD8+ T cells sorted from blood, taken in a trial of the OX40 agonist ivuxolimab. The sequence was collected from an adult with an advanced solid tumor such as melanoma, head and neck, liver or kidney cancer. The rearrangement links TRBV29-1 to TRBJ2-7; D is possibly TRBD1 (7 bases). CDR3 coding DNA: TGCAGCGCCGAGGCGGGACAGACGTACGAGCAGTACTTC. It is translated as CSAEAGQTYEQYF.